This TCR beta chain appears in the sequencing data of a study of human T cells and chemical hapten exposure. Whole-study context: Patch tests applied 0.01% DPC to the upper back and were scored after 6 days.

Time point: patch test 3, about 24 weeks after DPC sensitization. Treatment: therapeutic diphenylcyclopropenone sensitization with weekly scalp DPC. Patch tests were applied only after blood draws. Alopecia patients between 18 and 70 years old and suitable for DPC were used as donors. This CDR3 is built from 14 residues. Germline V gene lookup returns CDR1 SGDLS and CDR2 YYNGEE. V gave up 0 bases and J gave up 4 bases, with 10 bases separating them. For the library, individual cDNA molecules each received unique molecular identifiers. MiXCR was run by TCRdb on the RACE reads, yielding one entry per CDR3 protein. The sample lists some 110,000 distinct CDR3 sequences, about 34% occurring once.

This receptor was taken from a man aged 40-55 years with alopecia areata. Some clones in this sample may be carry-over from other donors' samples. This material consisted of whole blood, taken in connection with sensitization to the hapten diphenylcyclopropenone (DPC). The chain employs TRBV9 and TRBJ1-2; no reliable D call. The CDR3 region is CASSVEEALYGYTF. DNA for the CDR3: TGTGCCAGCAGCGTAGAGGAGGCTCTCTATGGCTACACCTTC.